These T cell receptor beta chains were read from a single sample in a study of T cell responses to AZD1222 COVID-19 vaccine. Profiled with immunoSEQ multiplex PCR; TCRdb holds only in-frame clones, not every one. The sample holds around 70,000 clones, approximately 90% seen once. This specimen consisted of peripheral blood, obtained 28 days after the second AZD1222 dose. Receptor source: an adult who received the AZD1222 COVID-19 vaccine. Each CDR3 is given with its conserved first and last residue. A D gene is named only where the DNA matches it firmly. For some rows the clone size is stated as once, few or many, or as a class when expanded; others skip it.

abundance: once
v_gene: TRBV12-5
d_gene: -
j_gene: TRBJ2-3
CDR3nt: TGTGCTAGTGCCCTAGGAGATACGCAGTATTTT
CDR3aa: CASALGDTQYF

abundance: few
v_gene: TRBV4-1
d_gene: -
j_gene: TRBJ1-4
CDR3nt: TGCGCCAGCAGCCAAGAAAGGGCCTTATCGGATGAAAAACTGTTTTTT
CDR3aa: CASSQERALSDEKLFF

abundance: -
v_gene: TRBV19
d_gene: -
j_gene: TRBJ1-5
CDR3nt: TGTGCCAGTAGTATTCAGGGCTTGAGCAATCAGCCCCAGCATTTT
CDR3aa: CASSIQGLSNQPQHF

abundance: -
v_gene: TRBV6-5
d_gene: -
j_gene: TRBJ1-2
CDR3nt: TGTGCCAGCAGTAACGGGGTTTCCTATGGCTACACCTTC
CDR3aa: CASSNGVSYGYTF

abundance: -
v_gene: TRBV15
d_gene: TRBD1
j_gene: TRBJ2-3
CDR3nt: TGTGCCACCAGCAGAGATGGGACAGGGGTCACAGATACGCAGTATTTT
CDR3aa: CATSRDGTGVTDTQYF

abundance: -
v_gene: TRBV30
d_gene: TRBD1
j_gene: TRBJ1-5
CDR3nt: TGTGCCTGGAGTGGTTGGGGACAGGGAAGCAATCAGCCCCAGCATTTT
CDR3aa: CAWSGWGQGSNQPQHF

abundance: -
v_gene: TRBV5-1
d_gene: -
j_gene: TRBJ1-1
CDR3nt: TGCGCCAGCAGCCCAAGTCTGGTTGGGACTGAAGCTTTCTTT
CDR3aa: CASSPSLVGTEAFF

abundance: -
v_gene: TRBV11-1
d_gene: -
j_gene: TRBJ2-1
CDR3nt: TGTGCCAGCAGTCGGGAGACGGCGTACAATGAGCAGTTCTTC
CDR3aa: CASSRETAYNEQFF

abundance: -
v_gene: TRBV11-2
d_gene: -
j_gene: TRBJ2-2
CDR3nt: TGTGCCAGCAGCTTAGACGGGGAGCTGTTTTTT
CDR3aa: CASSLDGELFF

abundance: -
v_gene: TRBV7-6
d_gene: -
j_gene: TRBJ2-5
CDR3nt: TGTGCCAGCAGCCCTTTCGGACTTAGCGCACTCCAAGAGACCCAGTACTTC
CDR3aa: CASSPFGLSALQETQYF

abundance: few
v_gene: TRBV27
d_gene: -
j_gene: TRBJ1-1
CDR3nt: TGTGCCAGCAGCGGAGGACCCACTGAAGCTTTCTTT
CDR3aa: CASSGGPTEAFF

abundance: -
v_gene: TRBV6-5
d_gene: TRBD1
j_gene: TRBJ1-2
CDR3nt: TGTGCCAGCAGTTACTCTAGACAGGGGTGGGATGGCTACACCTTC
CDR3aa: CASSYSRQGWDGYTF

abundance: -
v_gene: TRBV5-1
d_gene: -
j_gene: TRBJ2-5
CDR3nt: TGCGCCAGCAGCGTAACCGGGGGATTACAAGAGACCCAGTACTTC
CDR3aa: CASSVTGGLQETQYF

abundance: -
v_gene: TRBV30
d_gene: TRBD2
j_gene: TRBJ2-2
CDR3nt: TGTGCCTGGAGTGTACCGCGGGCTAGCGGGAACACCGGGGAGCTGTTTTTT
CDR3aa: CAWSVPRASGNTGELFF

abundance: -
v_gene: TRBV30
d_gene: -
j_gene: TRBJ2-1
CDR3nt: TGTGCCTGGAGAGTCGGGGGCGCGAATGAGCAGTTCTTC
CDR3aa: CAWRVGGANEQFF

abundance: -
v_gene: TRBV6-2/TRBV6-3
d_gene: -
j_gene: TRBJ2-7
CDR3nt: TGTGCCAGCAGCGGGACTCCCTACGAGCAGTACTTC
CDR3aa: CASSGTPYEQYF

abundance: -
v_gene: TRBV6-2/TRBV6-3
d_gene: -
j_gene: TRBJ2-1
CDR3nt: TGTGCCAGCAGCCGCGACACCTACAATGAGCAGTTCTTC
CDR3aa: CASSRDTYNEQFF

abundance: once
v_gene: TRBV5-4
d_gene: -
j_gene: TRBJ1-6
CDR3nt: TGTGCCAGCAGCTTACAAGGAATTAATTCACCCCTCCACTTT
CDR3aa: CASSLQGINSPLHF

abundance: -
v_gene: TRBV9
d_gene: -
j_gene: TRBJ2-3
CDR3nt: TGTGCCAGCAGCCTAGGGGCGGCAGGCCGCACAGATACGCAGTATTTT
CDR3aa: CASSLGAAGRTDTQYF

abundance: -
v_gene: TRBV7-9
d_gene: TRBD1
j_gene: TRBJ2-7
CDR3nt: TGTGCCAGCAGCTCGCACGGGACAGGGATATCCGAGCAGTACTTC
CDR3aa: CASSSHGTGISEQYF

abundance: -
v_gene: TRBV19
d_gene: TRBD2
j_gene: TRBJ2-5
CDR3nt: TGTGCCAGTAGTACCGACTCACTAAGGACTAGCGGCCAAAAGACCCAGTACTTC
CDR3aa: CASSTDSLRTSGQKTQYF

abundance: -
v_gene: TRBV19
d_gene: -
j_gene: TRBJ1-2
CDR3nt: TGTGCCAGTAGTAGTCCGGGGTGGTTCTATGGCTACACCTTC
CDR3aa: CASSSPGWFYGYTF

abundance: -
v_gene: TRBV6-2/TRBV6-3
d_gene: -
j_gene: TRBJ2-7
CDR3nt: TGTGCCAGCAGTTATCGTTCTGAGCAGTACTTC
CDR3aa: CASSYRSEQYF

abundance: few
v_gene: TRBV6-4
d_gene: TRBD2
j_gene: TRBJ2-1
CDR3nt: TGTGCCAGCAGTGCCGGACTAGCGGGAGACGCTAAGCAGTTCTTC
CDR3aa: CASSAGLAGDAKQFF

abundance: -
v_gene: TRBV2
d_gene: -
j_gene: TRBJ2-7
CDR3nt: TGTGCCAGCAGTGGCGGTTCAGGCAGCTCCTACGAGCAGTACTTC
CDR3aa: CASSGGSGSSYEQYF

abundance: -
v_gene: TRBV5-1
d_gene: -
j_gene: TRBJ2-3
CDR3nt: TGCGCCAGCAGCTTGGCAGGGTTGAGCACAGATACGCAGTATTTT
CDR3aa: CASSLAGLSTDTQYF

abundance: few
v_gene: TRBV7-9
d_gene: TRBD1
j_gene: TRBJ1-3
CDR3nt: TGTGCCAGCAGCTCGACAGGGGCGGGAAACACCATATATTTT
CDR3aa: CASSSTGAGNTIYF

abundance: once
v_gene: TRBV7-3
d_gene: TRBD1
j_gene: TRBJ1-6
CDR3nt: TGTGCCAGCAGCTTATTATCCTATAAACAGGGGGCCGGTAATTCACCCCTCCACTTT
CDR3aa: CASSLLSYKQGAGNSPLHF

abundance: -
v_gene: TRBV7-3
d_gene: -
j_gene: TRBJ1-2
CDR3nt: TGTGCCAGCAGCCCCCGGGCGACTAACTATGGCTACACCTTC
CDR3aa: CASSPRATNYGYTF

abundance: -
v_gene: TRBV6-5
d_gene: TRBD2
j_gene: TRBJ2-7
CDR3nt: TGTGCCAGCAGTTCCACCAAAGCGGGAGAAAGGCACACGCAGTACTTC
CDR3aa: CASSSTKAGERHTQYF

abundance: -
v_gene: TRBV27
d_gene: TRBD1
j_gene: TRBJ1-6
CDR3nt: TGTGCCAGCAGTTCACCGACAGGGGGATACAATTCACCCCTCCACTTT
CDR3aa: CASSSPTGGYNSPLHF

abundance: -
v_gene: TRBV6-5
d_gene: -
j_gene: TRBJ2-6
CDR3nt: TGTGCCAGCAGCTCCGTCACAGGGGCCAACGTCCTGACTTTC
CDR3aa: CASSSVTGANVLTF

abundance: few
v_gene: TRBV18
d_gene: TRBD1
j_gene: TRBJ2-7
CDR3nt: TGTGCCAGCTCCCCAAGACAGGGGGCAAGCTACGAGCAGTACTTC
CDR3aa: CASSPRQGASYEQYF

abundance: -
v_gene: TRBV7-9
d_gene: -
j_gene: TRBJ2-7
CDR3nt: TGTGCCAGCAGCTTTCCGGGACACTACGAGCAGTACTTC
CDR3aa: CASSFPGHYEQYF

abundance: -
v_gene: TRBV6-7
d_gene: -
j_gene: TRBJ1-2
CDR3nt: TGTGCCAGCAGTTACGGGGGGTATTACGGCTACACCTTC
CDR3aa: CASSYGGYYGYTF

abundance: -
v_gene: TRBV19
d_gene: TRBD2
j_gene: TRBJ2-7
CDR3nt: TGTGCCAGTAGTACCGGGACTAGCGGGAGGGCCCTCCTCTACGAGCAGTACTTC
CDR3aa: CASSTGTSGRALLYEQYF

abundance: -
v_gene: TRBV28
d_gene: TRBD2
j_gene: TRBJ2-7
CDR3nt: TGTGCCAGCAGTTTGGCAGCGGGAGGCAGCTACGAGCAGTACTTC
CDR3aa: CASSLAAGGSYEQYF

abundance: -
v_gene: TRBV18
d_gene: -
j_gene: TRBJ2-1
CDR3nt: TGTGCCAGCTCACCCCCTCCGGGTTCCTCCTACAATGAGCAGTTCTTC
CDR3aa: CASSPPPGSSYNEQFF

abundance: -
v_gene: TRBV9
d_gene: -
j_gene: TRBJ2-6
CDR3nt: TGTGCCAGCAGCCTATTGGGCTCCTCTGGGGCCAACGTCCTGACTTTC
CDR3aa: CASSLLGSSGANVLTF

abundance: -
v_gene: TRBV29-1
d_gene: -
j_gene: TRBJ1-2
CDR3nt: TGCAGCGTTGTAAAGGGAGGAGACTATGGCTACACCTTC
CDR3aa: CSVVKGGDYGYTF

abundance: -
v_gene: TRBV3-1/TRBV3-2
d_gene: -
j_gene: TRBJ1-2
CDR3nt: TGTGCCAGCAGCCTCCCTGAGAATAACTATGGCTACACCTTC
CDR3aa: CASSLPENNYGYTF

abundance: -
v_gene: TRBV7-8
d_gene: TRBD2
j_gene: TRBJ2-3
CDR3nt: TGTGCCAGCAGCTTAGACGGCGGGAGGGCTGGAGATACGCAGTATTTT
CDR3aa: CASSLDGGRAGDTQYF

abundance: -
v_gene: TRBV5-6
d_gene: -
j_gene: TRBJ2-1
CDR3nt: TGTGCCAGCAGCTTGCCCGGACAGTACGAGCAGTTCTTC
CDR3aa: CASSLPGQYEQFF

abundance: -
v_gene: TRBV11-3
d_gene: -
j_gene: TRBJ2-5
CDR3nt: TGTGCCAGCAGCTCACTATCACAAGAGACCCAGTACTTC
CDR3aa: CASSSLSQETQYF

abundance: once
v_gene: TRBV19
d_gene: TRBD2
j_gene: TRBJ2-1
CDR3nt: TGTGCCAGTAGTACCCGACGGGGGACTAGCGGGAGGGCATACAATGAGCAGTTCTTC
CDR3aa: CASSTRRGTSGRAYNEQFF